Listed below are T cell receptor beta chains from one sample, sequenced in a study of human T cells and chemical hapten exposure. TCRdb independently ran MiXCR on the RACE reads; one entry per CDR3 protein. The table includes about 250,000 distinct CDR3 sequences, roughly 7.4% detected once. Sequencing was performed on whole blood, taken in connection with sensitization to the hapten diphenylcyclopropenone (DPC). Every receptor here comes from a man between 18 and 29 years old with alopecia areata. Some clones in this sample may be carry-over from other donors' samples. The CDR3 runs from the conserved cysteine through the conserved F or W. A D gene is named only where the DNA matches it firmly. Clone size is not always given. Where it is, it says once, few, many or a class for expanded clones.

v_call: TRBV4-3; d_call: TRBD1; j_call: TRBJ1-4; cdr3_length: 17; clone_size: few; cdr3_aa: CASSQAQGAETNEKLFF; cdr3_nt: TGCGCCAGCAGCCAAGCCCAGGGGGCGGAAACTAATGAAAAACTGTTTTTT
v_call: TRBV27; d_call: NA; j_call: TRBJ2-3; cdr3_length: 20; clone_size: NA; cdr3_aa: CASSARSWGRLPRGTDTQYF; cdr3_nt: TGTGCCAGCAGTGCACGGAGCTGGGGGAGGCTCCCTCGTGGCACAGATACGCAGTATTTT
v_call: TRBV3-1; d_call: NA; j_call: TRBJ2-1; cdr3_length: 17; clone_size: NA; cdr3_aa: CASTPQPSLGPGNEQFF; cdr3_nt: TGTGCCAGCACCCCCCAGCCATCCTTGGGCCCCGGGAATGAGCAGTTCTTC
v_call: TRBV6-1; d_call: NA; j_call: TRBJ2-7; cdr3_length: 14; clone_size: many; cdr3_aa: CASSASGTSYEQYF; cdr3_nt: TGTGCCAGCAGTGCCTCTGGAACTTCCTACGAGCAGTACTTC
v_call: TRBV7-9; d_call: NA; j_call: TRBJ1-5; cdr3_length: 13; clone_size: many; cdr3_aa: CASSGDLNQPQHF; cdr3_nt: TGTGCCAGCAGCGGGGATCTCAATCAGCCCCAGCATTTT
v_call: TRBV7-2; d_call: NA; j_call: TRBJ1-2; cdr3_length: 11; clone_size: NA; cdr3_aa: CASKQYYGYTF; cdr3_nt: TGTGCCAGCAAACAATACTATGGCTACACCTTC
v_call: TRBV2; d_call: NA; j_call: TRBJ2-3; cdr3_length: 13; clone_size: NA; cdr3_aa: CASKGGWTDTQYF; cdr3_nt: TGTGCCAGCAAGGGGGGTTGGACAGATACGCAGTATTTT
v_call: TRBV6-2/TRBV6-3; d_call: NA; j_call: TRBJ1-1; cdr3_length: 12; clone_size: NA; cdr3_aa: CASSQRSAEAFF; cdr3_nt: TGTGCCAGCAGTCAACGGTCGGCTGAAGCTTTCTTT
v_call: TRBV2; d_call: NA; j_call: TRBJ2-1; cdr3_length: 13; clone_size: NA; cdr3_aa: CAITASGYNEQFF; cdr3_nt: TGTGCCATCACGGCTAGTGGATACAATGAGCAGTTCTTC
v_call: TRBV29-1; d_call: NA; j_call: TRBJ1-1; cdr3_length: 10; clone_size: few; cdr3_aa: CSVGVFEAFF; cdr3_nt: TGCAGCGTGGGGGTCTTTGAAGCTTTCTTT
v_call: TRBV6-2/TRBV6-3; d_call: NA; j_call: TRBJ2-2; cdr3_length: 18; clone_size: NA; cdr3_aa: CASSYSLSPGGDTGELFF; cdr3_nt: TGTGCCAGCAGTTACTCGCTGAGCCCGGGGGGCGACACCGGGGAGCTGTTTTTT
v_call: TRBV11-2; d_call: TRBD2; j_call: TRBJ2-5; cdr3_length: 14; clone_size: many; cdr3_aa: CASSSLAGRGTQYF; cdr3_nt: TGTGCCAGCAGCTCACTAGCGGGGCGAGGGACCCAGTACTTC
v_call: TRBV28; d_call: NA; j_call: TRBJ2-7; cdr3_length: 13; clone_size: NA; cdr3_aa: CASSFTGTYEQYF; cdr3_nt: TGTGCCAGCAGTTTTACAGGGACCTACGAGCAGTACTTC
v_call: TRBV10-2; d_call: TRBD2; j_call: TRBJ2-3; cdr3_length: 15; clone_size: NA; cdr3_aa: CASSTPGGNTDTQYF; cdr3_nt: TGCGCCAGCTCAACCCCGGGGGGAAACACAGATACGCAGTATTTT
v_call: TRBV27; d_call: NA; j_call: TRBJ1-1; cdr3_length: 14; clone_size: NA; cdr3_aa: CASRVQQRNTEAFF; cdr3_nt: TGTGCCAGCAGGGTCCAACAGAGGAACACTGAAGCTTTCTTT
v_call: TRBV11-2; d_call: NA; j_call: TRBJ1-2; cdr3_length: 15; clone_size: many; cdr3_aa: CASSLAGLRDYGYTF; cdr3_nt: TGTGCCAGCAGCTTAGCCGGGCTGAGGGACTATGGCTACACCTTC
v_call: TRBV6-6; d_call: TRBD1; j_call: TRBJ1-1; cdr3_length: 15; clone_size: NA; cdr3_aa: CASSPGGPYVPEAFF; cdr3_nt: TGTGCCAGCAGTCCAGGGGGGCCTTACGTCCCTGAAGCTTTCTTT
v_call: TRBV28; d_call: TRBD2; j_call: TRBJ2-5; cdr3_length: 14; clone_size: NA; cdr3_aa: CASSLPGTTETQYF; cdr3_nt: TGTGCCAGCAGTTTACCCGGGACTACGGAGACCCAGTACTTC
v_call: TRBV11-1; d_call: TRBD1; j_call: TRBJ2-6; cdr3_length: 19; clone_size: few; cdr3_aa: CASSLDPGQAFSGANVLTF; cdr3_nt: TGTGCCAGCAGCTTAGATCCGGGACAGGCGTTCTCTGGGGCCAACGTCCTGACTTTC
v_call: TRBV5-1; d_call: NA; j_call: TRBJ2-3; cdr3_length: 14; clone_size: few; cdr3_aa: CASSLGAGRDTQYF; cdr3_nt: TGCGCCAGCAGCTTGGGGGCAGGTCGGGATACGCAGTATTTT
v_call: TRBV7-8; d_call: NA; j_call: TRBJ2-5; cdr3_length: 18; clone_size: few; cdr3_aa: CASSLIGTSKNIQETQYF; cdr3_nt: TGTGCCAGCAGCTTAATTGGGACATCGAAGAATATCCAAGAGACCCAGTACTTC
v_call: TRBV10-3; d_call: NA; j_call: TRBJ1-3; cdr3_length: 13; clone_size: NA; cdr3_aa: CASNRASGNTIYF; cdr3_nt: TGTGCCAGCAACAGGGCCTCTGGAAACACCATATATTTT
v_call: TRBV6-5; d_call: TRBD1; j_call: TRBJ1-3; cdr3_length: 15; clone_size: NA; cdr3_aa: CASRTGAYTGNTIYF; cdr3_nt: TGTGCCAGCAGAACAGGGGCCTATACTGGAAACACCATATATTTT
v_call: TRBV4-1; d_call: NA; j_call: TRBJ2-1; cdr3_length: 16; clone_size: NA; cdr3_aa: CASSQLFGRSGNEQFF; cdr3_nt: TGCGCCAGCAGCCAACTCTTCGGACGCTCGGGCAATGAGCAGTTCTTC
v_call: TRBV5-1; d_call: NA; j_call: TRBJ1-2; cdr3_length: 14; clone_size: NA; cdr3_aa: CASSVRIAMYGYTF; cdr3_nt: TGCGCCAGCAGCGTCCGGATCGCTATGTATGGCTACACCTTC
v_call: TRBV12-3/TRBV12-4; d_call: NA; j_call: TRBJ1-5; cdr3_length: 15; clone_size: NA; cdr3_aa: CASSFNVGGNQPQHF; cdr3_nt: TGTGCCAGCAGTTTTAACGTTGGGGGCAATCAGCCCCAGCATTTT
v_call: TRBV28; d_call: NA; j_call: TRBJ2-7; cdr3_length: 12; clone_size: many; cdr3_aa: CASKGGGYEQYF; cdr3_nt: TGTGCCAGCAAAGGGGGGGGCTACGAGCAGTACTTC